A selection of T cell receptor beta chains follows, all from one sample in a study of identical twins. MiXCR was run by TCRdb on the 5' RACE reads, yielding one entry per CDR3 protein. The table lists 1.5 million to 2 million distinct CDR3 sequences, about 32% of them singletons. Sequencing was done on a sample of cord blood. These receptors came from a newborn girl in good health. The CDR3 runs from the conserved cysteine through the conserved F or W. A D gene is named only where the DNA matches it firmly. Part of the rows lack a size; the others show once, few, many or a class for expanded clones.

D gene,V gene,clone size,J gene,CDR3 DNA,CDR3 protein
TRBD2,TRBV6-2/TRBV6-3,NA,TRBJ2-7,TGTGCCAGCAAGAGCGGGGTTCCCTCCTACAATGAGCAGTACTTC,CASKSGVPSYNEQYF
NA,TRBV29-1,few,TRBJ1-2,TGCAGCGCGAAGGGCGGGGAGGATGGCTACACCTTC,CSAKGGEDGYTF
NA,TRBV3-1,NA,TRBJ2-4,TGTGCCAGCAGCCCGGGGGGCGAAAGAAACATTCAGGACTTC,CASSPGGERNIQDF
TRBD1,TRBV20-1,few,TRBJ2-7,TGCAGTGATCCAGGGGGCGAAACCTCCTACGAGCAGTACTTC,CSDPGGETSYEQYF
NA,TRBV4-1,few,TRBJ2-1,TGCGCCAGCAGGAACGTCTTAGGGAGCTCCTACAATGAGCAGTTCTTC,CASRNVLGSSYNEQFF
NA,TRBV27,NA,TRBJ1-5,TGTGCCAGCAGTTCCGGACGGGAACATAGCAATCAGCCCCAGCATTTT,CASSSGREHSNQPQHF
NA,TRBV4-2,few,TRBJ2-5,TGTGCCAGCAGCCAAGACAGGTTGCCCTGGTACCAAGAGACCCAGTACTTC,CASSQDRLPWYQETQYF
NA,TRBV4-1,few,TRBJ2-7,TGCGCCAGCAGCCAAGACAGGGAGTTAAGCGAGCAGTACTTC,CASSQDRELSEQYF
TRBD1,TRBV29-1,few,TRBJ1-1,TGCAGCGTTAACAGGGGGCAGGACACTGAAGCTTTCTTT,CSVNRGQDTEAFF
NA,TRBV11-1,NA,TRBJ2-5,TGTGCCAGCAGCTTAAAACTAGCCCTAAGGAGGGAGACCCAGTACTTC,CASSLKLALRRETQYF
NA,TRBV10-3,NA,TRBJ2-5,TGTGCCATCAGGGACAGTCAAGGTAGGCAGTACTTC,CAIRDSQGRQYF
TRBD1,TRBV20-1,few,TRBJ1-5,TGCAGTGCTAGGGGGACAGGCTATCAGCCCCAGCATTTT,CSARGTGYQPQHF
NA,TRBV12-3/TRBV12-4,NA,TRBJ1-2,TGTGCCAGCAGTTTAGTGGGTCTGAGTTGTGGCTACACCTTC,CASSLVGLSCGYTF
NA,TRBV25-1,NA,TRBJ2-1,TGTGCCAGCAGTGAGAATCTCGGTAAGGCCTCCTACAATGAGCAGTTCTTC,CASSENLGKASYNEQFF
NA,TRBV5-1,NA,TRBJ2-1,TGCGCCAGCAGCTTCCCCGGGACCCACTACAATGAGCAGTTCTTC,CASSFPGTHYNEQFF
TRBD1,TRBV7-2,NA,TRBJ2-7,TGTGCCAGCAGCTTAGTAGTTCGGACAGGGAGGCACGAGCAGTACTTC,CASSLVVRTGRHEQYF
TRBD1,TRBV28,few,TRBJ2-1,TGTGCCAGCAGAGCGGGACAGGGAGTAAATGAGCAGTTCTTC,CASRAGQGVNEQFF
NA,TRBV30,NA,TRBJ2-3,TGTGCCTGGAGCAACAGCCTCACAGATACGCAGTATTTT,CAWSNSLTDTQYF